This is a list of T cell receptor beta chains from one sample in a study of CD8 T cells in Susac syndrome. TCRdb re-called the immunoSEQ multiplex PCR reads through MiXCR, storing one row per CDR3 protein. The table lists some 130,000 distinct CDR3 sequences, about 95% of them singletons. The specimen was CD8+ T cells from PBMCs. Receptors were obtained from a human donor with Susac syndrome. Both conserved end residues are part of each CDR3. D genes are given only for firm matches. The size of a clone is reported for some rows only, either as once, few or many, or as a class for expanded clones.

-	-	TRBV29-1	TRBJ1-2	TGCAGCGTTGAATTGGGGGATACTAACTATGGCTACACCTTC	CSVELGDTNYGYTF
few	-	TRBV19	TRBJ2-3	TGTGCCAGTATGGGGGGAGATACGCAGTATTTT	CASMGGDTQYF
-	-	TRBV9	TRBJ1-2	TGTGCCAGCAGCGCAAACCGGGAACTAACCCCGCGAAACTATGGCTACACCTTC	CASSANRELTPRNYGYTF
-	-	TRBV27	TRBJ1-5	TGTGCCAGCAGTTTGTACGGGGGACGGATGCCCCAGCATTTT	CASSLYGGRMPQHF
-	-	TRBV6-5	TRBJ2-1	TGTGCCAGCAGTTACTTCCCCCCTGGTGGAGGGAGCTCCTACAATGAGCAGTTCTTC	CASSYFPPGGGSSYNEQFF
-	-	TRBV20-1	TRBJ2-3	TGCAGTGGGACCGTCGATGGTCCCCGCACAGATACGCAGTATTTT	CSGTVDGPRTDTQYF
once	-	TRBV6-5	TRBJ1-1	TGTGCCAGCAGTTACTCGACGTCCGGGTTGAACACTGAAGCTTTCTTT	CASSYSTSGLNTEAFF
-	TRBD1	TRBV11-2	TRBJ2-1	TGTGCCAGCAGCTTCGGACAGGGGGCGCGGGATGAGCAGTTCTTC	CASSFGQGARDEQFF
-	-	TRBV12-3/TRBV12-4	TRBJ2-7	TGTGCCAGCAGCACTGGACTACCGCACACCTACGAGCAGTACTTC	CASSTGLPHTYEQYF
-	-	TRBV5-4	TRBJ2-7	TGTGCCAGCAGTGTACAAATTGGCGAGCAGTACTTC	CASSVQIGEQYF
-	TRBD2	TRBV3-1	TRBJ2-1	TGTGCCAGCAGCCAAGGGAGTCTAGCGGGAGGGCCCAATGAGCAGTTCTTC	CASSQGSLAGGPNEQFF
once	-	TRBV29-1	TRBJ2-3	TGCAGCGTTGAAAGTGGGGCTAAGGCAGATACGCAGTATTTT	CSVESGAKADTQYF
once	-	TRBV4-1	TRBJ1-2	TGCGCCAGCAGCCATTATCAAGGGGACTATGGCTACACCTTC	CASSHYQGDYGYTF
-	-	TRBV9	TRBJ1-2	TGTGCCAGCGGGCGGGGGAACTATGGCTACACCTTC	CASGRGNYGYTF
-	-	TRBV9	TRBJ2-1	TGTGCCAGCAGCGTAGTTTTCGGTAATGAGCAGTTCTTC	CASSVVFGNEQFF
-	-	TRBV6-2/TRBV6-3	TRBJ2-4	TGTGCCAGCAGTTACAAGCTGGGAACCGGCCAAAACATTCAGTACTTC	CASSYKLGTGQNIQYF
-	TRBD1	TRBV5-6	TRBJ2-7	TGTGCCAGCAGCTTGGCCCTGACAGGGGCCTACGAGCAGTACTTC	CASSLALTGAYEQYF
-	-	TRBV27	TRBJ2-1	TGTGCCAGCAGTTTTCGGGGGATTCAGTTCTTC	CASSFRGIQFF
-	-	TRBV19	TRBJ2-1	TGTGCCAGTAGTCCTTGGGACCCCCTCACCATGGATGAGCAGTTCTTC	CASSPWDPLTMDEQFF
-	-	TRBV2	TRBJ2-2	TGTGCCAGCAGTTTCGGGCCTAACACCGGGGAGCTGTTTTTT	CASSFGPNTGELFF
-	-	TRBV12-3/TRBV12-4	TRBJ1-2	TGTGCCAGCAGTCGACCCGGACAGAGCTATGGCTACACCTTC	CASSRPGQSYGYTF
-	-	TRBV12-3/TRBV12-4	TRBJ1-5	TGTGCCAGCAGTTTAGTGACGGGGGGCAATCAGCCCCAGCATTTT	CASSLVTGGNQPQHF
once	TRBD1	TRBV4-1	TRBJ2-1	TGCGCCAGCAGCCTAGGACAGGGGGCGAGAGATGAGCAGTTCTTC	CASSLGQGARDEQFF
-	-	TRBV7-6	TRBJ2-1	TGTGCCAGCAGCTTAGGGGAGGAGAATGAGCAGTTCTTC	CASSLGEENEQFF
few	TRBD2	TRBV6-1	TRBJ2-7	TGTGCCAGCAGTACCGGACTAGCGGGAGACGAGCAGTACTTC	CASSTGLAGDEQYF
-	TRBD2	TRBV4-1	TRBJ2-7	TGCGCCAGCAGCCAGCAAGCGGGAGGTTACGAGCAGTACTTC	CASSQQAGGYEQYF
-	-	TRBV20-1	TRBJ1-2	TGCAGTGCTAGGTTGGCCGCGCTTAACTATGGCTACACCTTC	CSARLAALNYGYTF
-	-	TRBV6-5	TRBJ1-1	TGTGCCAGCAGCCCAGCGTACCTCAACACTGAAGCTTTCTTT	CASSPAYLNTEAFF
-	-	TRBV3-1	TRBJ1-1	TGTGCCAGCAGCCAAGAGAGATTCACAGGCGCGAAGACTGAAGCTTTCTTT	CASSQERFTGAKTEAFF
-	-	TRBV28	TRBJ2-1	TGTGCCAGCATGAAAGGGTCAGCTAGCGCTACCTACAATGAGCAGTTCTTC	CASMKGSASATYNEQFF
-	-	TRBV12-5	TRBJ2-3	TGTGCTAGTGATATGACTGGGGGAGCAGATACGCAGTATTTT	CASDMTGGADTQYF
-	-	TRBV20-1	TRBJ2-3	TGCAGTGCTACACCCACAGACAGCACAGATACGCAGTATTTT	CSATPTDSTDTQYF
-	TRBD2	TRBV27	TRBJ2-2	TGTGCCAGCAGTTTAGCGGGAGGGCCCACCGGGGAGCTGTTTTTT	CASSLAGGPTGELFF
-	-	TRBV4-1	TRBJ1-2	TGCGCCAGCAGCCAAGAGTCAAGTGGGTGGTATGGCTACACCTTC	CASSQESSGWYGYTF
-	-	TRBV11-1	TRBJ2-1	TGTGCCAGCAGCTGGGCTGGGGAGCCGGATGAGCAGTTCTTC	CASSWAGEPDEQFF
-	-	TRBV11-2	TRBJ1-1	TGTGCCAGCAGCGGACTGCAAGCTGAAGCTTTCTTT	CASSGLQAEAFF
-	-	TRBV28	TRBJ2-1	TGTGCCAGCAATCGAAGGTCTGGCTCCTACAATGAGCAGTTCTTC	CASNRRSGSYNEQFF
-	TRBD1	TRBV27	TRBJ2-7	TGTGCCAGCAGAAACACAGGGGGCGGCTACGAGCAGTACTTC	CASRNTGGGYEQYF
few	-	TRBV13	TRBJ2-1	TGTGCCAGCAGCTTAGCGGGTGGGGGGTACAATGAGCAGTTCTTC	CASSLAGGGYNEQFF
-	-	TRBV20-1	TRBJ2-1	TGCAGTGCTAGAGATAAGAGATACGGGCTAGACGAGCAGTTCTTC	CSARDKRYGLDEQFF